This passage covers 15 T cell receptor beta chains from one sample sequenced in a study of T-cell memory formation after mild COVID-19. TCRdb reprocessed the 5' RACE reads via MiXCR and lists one record per CDR3 protein. Counted here are roughly 450,000 distinct CDR3 sequences, 18% occurring once; the ten biggest clones make up around an eighth. Material: PBMCs or a T cell subset sorted from them (not recorded which). These receptors originate from an adult woman who had mild COVID-19 (a few samples of this study predate the infection). Cell type and time point are not known.

This clonotype was counted only a few times. The chain recombines TRBV7-9 with TRBJ2-7; tentative D call: TRBD2 (5 bases). Germline V gene data show CDR1 as SEHNR and CDR2 as FQNEAQ (reference sequence). CDR3 size: 15 residues. Trimming pared 1 base from V and 1 base from J, leaving 11 bases between. The DNA for the CDR3 is TGTGCCAGCAGCTTAGACCCCTCGGGATCCTACGAGCAGTACTTC. Amino acids: CASSLDPSGSYEQYF.

The chain uses TRBV4-1 and TRBJ2-5; D is perhaps TRBD2 (5 bases). The CDR3 contains 16 residues. The V end lost 2 bases, the J end lost 5 bases, and 18 bases lay between the germline ends. Germline values: CDR1 MGHRA, CDR2 YSYEKL. CDR3 amino acids: CASSQYGRRAGETQYF. In nucleotides, the CDR3 is TGCGCCAGCAGCCAATATGGGCGGCGGGCTGGGGAGACCCAGTACTTC.

In DNA form, the CDR3 reads TGTGCCAGCAGTCAGGGACAGGGCCGATATGGCTACACCTTC. Its translation: CASSQGQGRYGYTF. The chain links TRBV27 to TRBJ1-2; 9 bases fit TRBD1. CDR3 length: 14 amino acids. Germline V gene lookup returns CDR1 MNHEY and CDR2 SMNVEV (reference sequence). With V trimmed by 5 bases and J by 5 bases, 6 bases remained unmatched.

This clonotype was detected ten times or more. The chain joins TRBV5-1 to TRBJ2-3; a weak D match, TRBD1 (5 bases). This CDR3 region has 16 residues. Trimming stripped 4 bases from V and 1 base from J, with 16 bases between. The germline gives CDR1 SGHRS, CDR2 YFSETQ. The CDR3 loop reads CASSPSPGRGTDTQYF. CDR3 in DNA: TGCGCCAGCAGCCCCAGTCCCGGCAGGGGCACAGATACGCAGTATTTT.

V gene TRBV5-1 combines with J gene TRBJ1-1, with 12 bases matching TRBD1. Trimming took 4 bases from V and 5 from J; bases not matched to a gene: 6. Germline values: CDR1 SGHRS, CDR2 YFSETQ. This CDR3 spans 15 amino acids. The CDR3 bases are TGCGCCAGCAGCGCCGGGACAGGGGGCAAGACTGAAGCTTTCTTT. It specifies CASSAGTGGKTEAFF.

Ten or more counts support this clonotype. The chain has TRBV20-1 and TRBJ2-2, with 10 bases identical to TRBD2. The germline V gene encodes CDR1 DFQATT and CDR2 SNEGSKA (reference sequence). With 0 bases clipped from V and 7 bases from J, the junction kept 8 bases outside the gene matches. The CDR3 sequence is 16 residues long. CDR3 sequence reads: CSARDRSGRAHGELFF. The CDR3 region has the DNA TGCAGTGCTAGAGATCGGAGCGGGAGGGCCCACGGGGAGCTGTTTTTT.

The chain uses TRBV24-1 and TRBJ2-6; D unclear. V shed 6 bases and J shed 1 base, with 9 bases lying between them. Looked up from germline, CDR1 is KGHDR and CDR2 is SFDVKD. This CDR3 is built from 15 residues. The CDR3 region is CATSRAGSGANVLTF. The CDR3 DNA is TGTGCCACCAGTCGGGCAGGATCTGGGGCCAACGTCCTGACTTTC.

V and J are TRBV4-2 and TRBJ2-1, with 7 positions matching TRBD2. This CDR3 is 15 amino acids long. The J segment lost 8 bases and the V segment lost 4 bases, leaving 11 bases of the junction unmatched. Germline CDR1 is LGHNA and CDR2 is YNFKEQ. The CDR3 bases are TGTGCCAGCAGCCCCTCGACTAGCCGACGCGATGAGCAGTTCTTC. It codes for CASSPSTSRRDEQFF.

The V call is TRBV4-1, the J call TRBJ1-1; D not certain. This CDR3 spans 15 amino acids. V was pared by 0 bases and J by 0 bases, with 8 bases between. Germline loops: CDR1 MGHRA, CDR2 YSYEKL. Written as DNA, the CDR3 is TGCGCCAGCAGCCAAGATCCCCAAGTGAACACTGAAGCTTTCTTT. This encodes CASSQDPQVNTEAFF.

This clonotype turned up a few times. V is TRBV6-5 and J is TRBJ1-2, with TRBD1 matching 7 bases. The J segment lost 7 bases and the V segment lost 6 bases, leaving 11 bases of the junction unmatched. The germline gives CDR1 MNHEY, CDR2 SVGAGI. The CDR3 totals 14 residues. CDR3 in amino acids: CASRGRQGGGGYTF. CDR3 DNA: TGTGCCAGCAGGGGTAGACAGGGCGGTGGTGGCTACACCTTC.

Here the CDR3 reads CASSRFLAGGTDTQYF. In DNA, the CDR3 is TGTGCCAGCAGCCGATTCCTAGCGGGCGGCACAGATACGCAGTATTTT. The gene calls are TRBV7-6 and TRBJ2-3; TRBD2 aligns across 8 bases. Germline V CDR1 and CDR2: SGHVS, FNYEAQ. This CDR3 region has 16 residues. Trimming removed 5 bases from V and 1 base from J; junction bases left unmatched: 8.

This chain links TRBV5-1 with TRBJ2-7; no reliable D call. CDR3 size: 15 residues. Deletions cut 0 bases from V and 0 bases from J, with 10 bases between. Germline V gives CDR1 SGHRS, CDR2 YFSETQ. Here the CDR3 reads CASSLDLSSSYEQYF. The CDR3 nucleotides are TGCGCCAGCAGCTTGGATCTCAGTTCCTCCTACGAGCAGTACTTC.

This rearrangement joins TRBV6-5 to TRBJ2-7; unclear D gene. V shed 8 bases and J shed 2 bases, with 13 bases lying between them. The CDR3 extends over 13 amino acids. Germline-derived CDR1 and CDR2 are MNHEY and SVGAGI. Here the CDR3 reads CASAHGRTYEQYF. In DNA, the CDR3 is TGTGCCAGCGCCCACGGGCGGACCTACGAGCAGTACTTC.

The chain is built from TRBV12-3 or TRBV12-4 and TRBJ1-5, with D maybe TRBD1 (6 bases). Trimming took off 6 bases at V and 3 bases at J, with 9 bases between the two ends. There are 13 residues in the CDR3. This CDR3 reads CASRRDTNQPQHF. The CDR3 DNA is TGTGCCAGCAGGCGGGACACCAATCAGCCCCAGCATTTT.

This clonotype has a handful of counts. This chain connects TRBV7-9 to TRBJ1-1, with no clear D. Trimming pared 1 base from V and 2 bases from J, leaving 8 bases between. The CDR3 sequence is 14 residues long. Germline CDR1 is SEHNR and CDR2 is FQNEAQ (reference sequence). The CDR3 reads CASSLGVGNTEAFF. For the CDR3, the DNA is TGTGCCAGCAGCTTAGGGGTCGGCAACACTGAAGCTTTCTTT.